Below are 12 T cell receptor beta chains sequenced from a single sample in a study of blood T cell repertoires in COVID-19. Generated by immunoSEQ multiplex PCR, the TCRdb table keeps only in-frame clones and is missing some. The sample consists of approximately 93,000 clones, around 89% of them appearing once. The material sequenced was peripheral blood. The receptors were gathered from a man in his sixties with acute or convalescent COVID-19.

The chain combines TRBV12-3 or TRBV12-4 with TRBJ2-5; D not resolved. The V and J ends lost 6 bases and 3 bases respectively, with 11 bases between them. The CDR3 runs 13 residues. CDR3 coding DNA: TGTGCCAGCAGCCCCGTTAGCAAAGAGACCCAGTACTTC. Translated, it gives CASSPVSKETQYF.

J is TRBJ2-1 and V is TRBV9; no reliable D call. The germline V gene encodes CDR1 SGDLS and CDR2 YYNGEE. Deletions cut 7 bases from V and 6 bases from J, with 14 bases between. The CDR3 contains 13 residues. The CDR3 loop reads CASGRNMFNEQFF. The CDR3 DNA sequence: TGTGCCAGCGGCCGTAACATGTTCAATGAGCAGTTCTTC.

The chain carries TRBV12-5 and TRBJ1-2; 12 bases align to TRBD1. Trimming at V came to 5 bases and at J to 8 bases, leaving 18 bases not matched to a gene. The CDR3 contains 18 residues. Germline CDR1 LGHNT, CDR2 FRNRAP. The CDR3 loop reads CASGLGQGADTSYHGYTF. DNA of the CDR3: TGTGCTAGTGGTCTGGGACAGGGGGCCGATACCTCCTATCACGGCTACACCTTC.

CDR3 residues: CASSRDGLEAFF. The CDR3 DNA follows: TGTGCCAGCAGCCGGGACGGACTAGAAGCTTTCTTT. The chain recombines TRBV9 with TRBJ1-1; maybe TRBD1 (5 bases). The germline V and J ends were trimmed by 4 bases and 8 bases, with 12 bases remaining between them. Per the germline V gene, CDR1 is SGDLS and CDR2 is YYNGEE. The CDR3 runs to 12 residues.

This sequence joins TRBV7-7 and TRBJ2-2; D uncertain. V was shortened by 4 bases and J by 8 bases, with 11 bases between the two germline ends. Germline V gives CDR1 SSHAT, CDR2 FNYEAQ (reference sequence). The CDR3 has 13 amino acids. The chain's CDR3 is CASSYSSSGELFF. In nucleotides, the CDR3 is TGTGCCAGCAGCTATAGCAGCTCGGGGGAGCTGTTTTTT. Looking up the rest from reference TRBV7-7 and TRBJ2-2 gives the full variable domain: GAGVSQSPRYKVTKRGQDVTLRCDPISSHATLYWYQQALGQGPEFLTYFNYEAQPDKSGLPSDRFSAERPEGSISTLTIQRTEQRDSAMYRCASSYSSSGELFFGEGSRLTVL.

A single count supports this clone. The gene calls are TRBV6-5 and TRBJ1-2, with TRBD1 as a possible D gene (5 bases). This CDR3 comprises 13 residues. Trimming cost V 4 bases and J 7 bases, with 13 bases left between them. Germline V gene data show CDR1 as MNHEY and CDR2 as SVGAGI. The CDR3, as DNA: TGTGCCAGCAGTTTTAAGCAGGGAGGTGGCTACACCTTC. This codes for CASSFKQGGGYTF.

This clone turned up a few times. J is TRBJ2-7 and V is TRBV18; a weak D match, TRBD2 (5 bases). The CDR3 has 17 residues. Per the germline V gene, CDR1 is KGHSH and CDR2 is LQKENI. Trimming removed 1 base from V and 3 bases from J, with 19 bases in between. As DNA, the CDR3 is TGTGCCAGCTCACCACGAGTTATCGAGGGAACCAACTACGAGCAGTACTTC. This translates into CASSPRVIEGTNYEQYF. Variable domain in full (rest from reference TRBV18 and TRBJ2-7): NAGVMQNPRHLVRRRGQEARLRCSPMKGHSHVYWYRQLPEEGLKFMVYLQKENIIDESGMPKERFSAEFPKEGPSILRIQQVVRGDSAAYFCASSPRVIEGTNYEQYFGPGTRLTVT.

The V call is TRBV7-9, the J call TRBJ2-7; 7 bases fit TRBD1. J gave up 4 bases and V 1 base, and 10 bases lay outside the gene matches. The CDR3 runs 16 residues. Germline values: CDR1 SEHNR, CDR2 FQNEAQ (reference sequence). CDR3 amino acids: CASSLVSGGVGYEQYF. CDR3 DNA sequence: TGTGCCAGCAGCTTAGTTTCAGGGGGAGTAGGGTACGAGCAGTACTTC.

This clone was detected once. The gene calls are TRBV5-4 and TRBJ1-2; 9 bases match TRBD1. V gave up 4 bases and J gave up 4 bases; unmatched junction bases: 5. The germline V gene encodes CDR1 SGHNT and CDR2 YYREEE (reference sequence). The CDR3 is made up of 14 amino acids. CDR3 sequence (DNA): TGTGCCAGCAGCATGACAGGGGGAACCTATGGCTACACCTTC. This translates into CASSMTGGTYGYTF.

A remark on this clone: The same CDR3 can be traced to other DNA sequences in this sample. The CDR3 sequence is CASSLAAGMNTEAFF. CDR3 sequence (DNA): TGCGCCAGCAGCTTGGCCGCAGGGATGAACACTGAAGCTTTCTTT. The V call is TRBV5-1, the J call TRBJ1-1; a weak D match, TRBD1 (5 bases). The CDR3 is 15 residues long. Trimming took off 0 bases at V and 0 bases at J, with 9 bases between the two ends. Per the germline V gene, CDR1 is SGHRS and CDR2 is YFSETQ.

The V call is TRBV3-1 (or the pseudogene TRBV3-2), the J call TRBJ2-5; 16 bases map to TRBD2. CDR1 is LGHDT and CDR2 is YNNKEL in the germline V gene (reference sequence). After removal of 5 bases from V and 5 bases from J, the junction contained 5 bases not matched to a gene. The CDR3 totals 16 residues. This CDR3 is CASSKGLAGGGETQYF. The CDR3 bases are TGTGCCAGCAGCAAGGGACTAGCGGGAGGGGGGGAGACCCAGTACTTC.

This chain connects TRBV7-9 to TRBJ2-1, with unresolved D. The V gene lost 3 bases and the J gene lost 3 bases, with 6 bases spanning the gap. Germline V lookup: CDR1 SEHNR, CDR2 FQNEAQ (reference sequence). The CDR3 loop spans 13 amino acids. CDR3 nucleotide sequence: TGTGCCAGCAGCTTTGGCATCTACAATGAGCAGTTCTTC. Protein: CASSFGIYNEQFF.